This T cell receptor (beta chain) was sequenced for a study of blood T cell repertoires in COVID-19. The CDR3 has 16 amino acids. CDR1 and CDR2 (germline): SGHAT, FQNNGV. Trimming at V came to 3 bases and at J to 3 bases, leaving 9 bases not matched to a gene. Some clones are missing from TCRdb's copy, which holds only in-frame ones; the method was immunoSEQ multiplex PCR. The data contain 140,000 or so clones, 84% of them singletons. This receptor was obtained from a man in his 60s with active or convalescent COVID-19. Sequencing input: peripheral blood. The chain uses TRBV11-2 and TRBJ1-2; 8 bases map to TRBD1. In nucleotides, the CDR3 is TGTGCCAGCAGCTTGGGCGCGGGACAGGCACACTATGGCTACACCTTC. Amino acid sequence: CASSLGAGQAHYGYTF. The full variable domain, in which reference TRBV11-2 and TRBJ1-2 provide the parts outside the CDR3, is EAGVAQSPRYKIIEKRQSVAFWCNPISGHATLYWYQQILGQGPKLLIQFQNNGVVDDSQLPKDRFSAERLKGVDSTLKIQPAKLEDSAVYLCASSLGAGQAHYGYTFGSGTRLTVV.